This T cell receptor beta chain was sequenced during a study of CD8+ T cells in alopecia areata. As concerns this clone: Its target is unknown.

V lost 3 bases, J lost 2 bases, and 8 bases lay in between. This CDR3 contains 15 residues. Germline assignment: CDR1 SNHLY and CDR2 FYNNEI. Extracted from the samples, RNA was reverse transcribed into cDNA to serve as the sequencing template. Clones were sequenced by immunoSEQ multiplex PCR, and TCRdb holds only the in-frame ones, with some missing. The repertoire holds 150,000 to 200,000 clones, with around three fifths as singletons. Treatment here: oral pan-JAK inhibitor, 5-10 mg twice daily. Findings and limits, study-wide: Many expanded lesional clones persisted during tofacitinib (in both scalp and blood). Affected lesional scalp, above all in alopecia totalis/universalis, was more clonal than normal scalp. The study found tofacitinib significantly decreased scalp clonality and expanded CD8+ clones among the top 100.

The chain joins TRBV2 to TRBJ2-6; D call uncertain. Material: CD4+ T cells sorted from blood, obtained at week 49, from a patient treated with tofacitinib. The receptor was derived from a human donor with alopecia areata. CDR3 nucleotides: TGTGCCAGCAGTGAGGGCGGCGCTGGGGCCAACGTCCTGACTTTC. Amino acids: CASSEGGAGANVLTF.